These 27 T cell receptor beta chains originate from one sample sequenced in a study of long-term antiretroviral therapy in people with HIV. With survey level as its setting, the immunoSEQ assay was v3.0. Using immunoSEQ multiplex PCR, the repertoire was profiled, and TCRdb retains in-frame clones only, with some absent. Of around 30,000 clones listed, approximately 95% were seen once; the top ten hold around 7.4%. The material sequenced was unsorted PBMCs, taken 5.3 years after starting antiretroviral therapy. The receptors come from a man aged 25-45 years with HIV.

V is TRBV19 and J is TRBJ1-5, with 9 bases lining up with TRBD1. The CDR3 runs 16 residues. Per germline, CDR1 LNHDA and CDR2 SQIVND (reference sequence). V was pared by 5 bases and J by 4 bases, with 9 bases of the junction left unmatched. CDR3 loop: CASSPRDRVRNQPQHF. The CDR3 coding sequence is TGTGCCAGTAGTCCCCGGGACAGGGTGAGGAATCAGCCCCAGCATTTT.

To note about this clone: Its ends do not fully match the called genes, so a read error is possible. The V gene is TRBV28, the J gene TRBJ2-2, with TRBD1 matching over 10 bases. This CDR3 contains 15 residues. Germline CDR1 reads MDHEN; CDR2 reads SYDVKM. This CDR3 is CASRPGQGTTGELIF. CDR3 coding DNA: TGTGCCAGCAGGCCGGGACAGGGGACAACCGGGGAGCTGATTTTT.

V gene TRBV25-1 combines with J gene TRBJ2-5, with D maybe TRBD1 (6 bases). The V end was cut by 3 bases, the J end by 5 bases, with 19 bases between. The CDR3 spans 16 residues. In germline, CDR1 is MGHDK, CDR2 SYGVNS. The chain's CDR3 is CASSDPDSQNWETQYF. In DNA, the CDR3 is TGTGCCAGCAGTGACCCGGACAGTCAAAACTGGGAGACCCAGTACTTC.

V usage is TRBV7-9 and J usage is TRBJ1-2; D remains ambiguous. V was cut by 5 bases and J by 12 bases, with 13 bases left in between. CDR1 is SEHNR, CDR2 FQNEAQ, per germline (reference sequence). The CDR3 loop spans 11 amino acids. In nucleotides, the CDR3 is TGTGCCAGCAGCCCCCCCGTGGAGAACACCTTC. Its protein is CASSPPVENTF.

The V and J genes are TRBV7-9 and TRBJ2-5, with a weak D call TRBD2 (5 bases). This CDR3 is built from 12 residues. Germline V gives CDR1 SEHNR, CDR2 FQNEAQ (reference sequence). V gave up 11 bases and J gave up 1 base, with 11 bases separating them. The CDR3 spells CASRETQETQYF. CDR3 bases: TGTGCCTCGAGGGAGACCCAAGAGACCCAGTACTTC.

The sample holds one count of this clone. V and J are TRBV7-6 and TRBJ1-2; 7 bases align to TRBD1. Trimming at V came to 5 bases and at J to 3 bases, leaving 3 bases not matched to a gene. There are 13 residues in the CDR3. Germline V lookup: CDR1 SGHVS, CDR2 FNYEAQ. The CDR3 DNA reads TGTGCCAGCAGCCCTGGGACAGACTATGGCTACACCTTC. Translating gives CASSPGTDYGYTF.

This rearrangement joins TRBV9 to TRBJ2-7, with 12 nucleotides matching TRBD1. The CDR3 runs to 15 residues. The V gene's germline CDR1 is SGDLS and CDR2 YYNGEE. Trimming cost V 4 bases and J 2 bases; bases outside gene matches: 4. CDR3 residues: CASSIGTGGAYEQYF. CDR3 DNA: TGTGCCAGCAGCATAGGGACAGGGGGCGCCTACGAGCAGTACTTC.

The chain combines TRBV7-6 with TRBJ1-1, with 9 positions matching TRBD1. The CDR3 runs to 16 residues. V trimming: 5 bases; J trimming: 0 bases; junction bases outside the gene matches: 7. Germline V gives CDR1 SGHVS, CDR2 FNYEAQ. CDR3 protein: CASSLPGQGLNTEAFF. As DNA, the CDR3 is TGTGCCAGCAGCCTCCCGGGACAGGGACTGAACACTGAAGCTTTCTTT.

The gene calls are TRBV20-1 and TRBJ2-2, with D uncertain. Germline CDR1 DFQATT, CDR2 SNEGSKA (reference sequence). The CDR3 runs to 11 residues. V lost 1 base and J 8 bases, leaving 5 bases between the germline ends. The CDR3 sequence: CSARVNGELFF. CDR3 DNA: TGCAGTGCTAGAGTAAATGGGGAGCTGTTTTTT.

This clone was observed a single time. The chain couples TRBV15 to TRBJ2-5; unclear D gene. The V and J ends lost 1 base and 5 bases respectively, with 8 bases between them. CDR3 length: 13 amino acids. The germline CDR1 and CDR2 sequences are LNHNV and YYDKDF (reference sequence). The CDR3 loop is CATSRVIGETQYF. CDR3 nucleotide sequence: TGTGCCACCAGCAGAGTGATTGGCGAGACCCAGTACTTC.

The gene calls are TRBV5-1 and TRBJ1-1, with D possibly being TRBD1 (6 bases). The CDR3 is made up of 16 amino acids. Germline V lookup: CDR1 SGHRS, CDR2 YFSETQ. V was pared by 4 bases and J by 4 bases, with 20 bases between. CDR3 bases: TGCGCCAGCAGCCTGTACAGGGAACCCTTGGGCACTGAAGCTTTCTTT. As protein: CASSLYREPLGTEAFF. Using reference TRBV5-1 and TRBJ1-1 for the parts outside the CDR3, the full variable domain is KAGVTQTPRYLIKTRGQQVTLSCSPISGHRSVSWYQQTPGQGLQFLFEYFSETQRNKGNFPGRFSGRQFSNSRSEMNVSTLELGDSALYLCASSLYREPLGTEAFFGQGTRLTVV.

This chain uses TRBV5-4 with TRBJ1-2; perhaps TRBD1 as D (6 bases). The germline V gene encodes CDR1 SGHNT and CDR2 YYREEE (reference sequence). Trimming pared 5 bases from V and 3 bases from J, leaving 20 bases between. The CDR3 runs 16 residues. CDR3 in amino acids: CASRHNQYRVDYGYTF. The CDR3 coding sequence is TGTGCCAGCAGGCACAACCAATACAGGGTGGACTATGGCTACACCTTC.

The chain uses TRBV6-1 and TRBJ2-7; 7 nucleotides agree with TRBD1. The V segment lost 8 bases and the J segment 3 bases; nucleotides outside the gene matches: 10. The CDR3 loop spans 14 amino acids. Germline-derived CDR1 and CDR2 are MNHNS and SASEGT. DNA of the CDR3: TGTGCCAGCCAAATCGGACAGGTTTTCTACGAGCAGTACTTC. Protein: CASQIGQVFYEQYF.

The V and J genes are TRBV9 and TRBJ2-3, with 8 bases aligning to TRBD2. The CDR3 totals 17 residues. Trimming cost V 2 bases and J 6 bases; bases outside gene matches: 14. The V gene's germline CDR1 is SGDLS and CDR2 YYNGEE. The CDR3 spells CASSVPKAGALSDTQYF. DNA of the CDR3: TGTGCCAGCAGCGTCCCTAAAGCGGGAGCTTTATCGGATACGCAGTATTTT.

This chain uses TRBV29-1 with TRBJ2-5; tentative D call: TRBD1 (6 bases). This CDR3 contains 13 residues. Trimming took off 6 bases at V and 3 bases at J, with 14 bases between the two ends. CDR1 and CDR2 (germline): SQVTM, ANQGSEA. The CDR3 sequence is CSVAGQPKETQYF. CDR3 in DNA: TGCAGCGTGGCCGGACAGCCTAAAGAGACCCAGTACTTC.

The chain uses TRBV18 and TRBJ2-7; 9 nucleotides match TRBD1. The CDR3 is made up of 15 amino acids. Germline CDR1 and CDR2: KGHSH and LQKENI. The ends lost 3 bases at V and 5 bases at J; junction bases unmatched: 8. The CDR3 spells CASSPRDRAFNEQYF. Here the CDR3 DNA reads TGTGCCAGCTCACCCCGGGACAGGGCTTTCAACGAGCAGTACTTC.

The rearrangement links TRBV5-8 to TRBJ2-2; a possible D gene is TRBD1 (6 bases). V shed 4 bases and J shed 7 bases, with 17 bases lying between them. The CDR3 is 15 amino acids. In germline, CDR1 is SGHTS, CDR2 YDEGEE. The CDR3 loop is CASSRGQPPNGELFF. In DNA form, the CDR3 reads TGTGCCAGCAGCCGAGGACAGCCGCCAAACGGGGAGCTGTTTTTT.

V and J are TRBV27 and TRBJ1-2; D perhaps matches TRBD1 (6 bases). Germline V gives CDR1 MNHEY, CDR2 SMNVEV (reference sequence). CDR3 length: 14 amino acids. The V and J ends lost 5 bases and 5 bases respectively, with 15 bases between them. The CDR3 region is CASSPRGGRYGYTF. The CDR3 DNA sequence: TGTGCCAGCAGTCCCAGGGGTGGAAGATATGGCTACACCTTC.

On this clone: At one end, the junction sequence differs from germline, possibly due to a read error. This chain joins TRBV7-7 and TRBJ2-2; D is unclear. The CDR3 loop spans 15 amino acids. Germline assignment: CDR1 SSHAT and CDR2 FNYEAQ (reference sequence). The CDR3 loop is CASSLEGVGTGELFF. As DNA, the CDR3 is TGTGCTAGCAGCTTAGAAGGAGTAGGCACCGGGGAGCTGTTTTTT.

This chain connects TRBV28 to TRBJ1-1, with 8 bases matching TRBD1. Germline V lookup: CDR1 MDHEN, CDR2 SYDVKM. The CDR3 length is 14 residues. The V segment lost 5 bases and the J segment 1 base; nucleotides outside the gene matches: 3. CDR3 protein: CASSLGTGNTEAFF. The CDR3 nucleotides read TGTGCCAGCAGTCTAGGGACAGGGAACACTGAAGCTTTCTTT.

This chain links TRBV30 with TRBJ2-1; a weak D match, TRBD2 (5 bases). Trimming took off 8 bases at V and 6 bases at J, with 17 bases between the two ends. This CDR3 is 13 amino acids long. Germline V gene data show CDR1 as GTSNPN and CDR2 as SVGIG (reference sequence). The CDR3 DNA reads TGTGCCGGATCCCTAAGCGGCGTCAATGAGCAGTTCTTC. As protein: CAGSLSGVNEQFF.

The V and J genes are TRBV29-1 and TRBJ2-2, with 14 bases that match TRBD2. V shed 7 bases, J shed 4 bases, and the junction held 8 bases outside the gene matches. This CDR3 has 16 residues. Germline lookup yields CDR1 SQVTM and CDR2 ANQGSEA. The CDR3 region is CSARGLAGASTGELFF. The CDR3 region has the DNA TGCAGCGCCAGGGGACTAGCGGGAGCAAGCACCGGGGAGCTGTTTTTT.

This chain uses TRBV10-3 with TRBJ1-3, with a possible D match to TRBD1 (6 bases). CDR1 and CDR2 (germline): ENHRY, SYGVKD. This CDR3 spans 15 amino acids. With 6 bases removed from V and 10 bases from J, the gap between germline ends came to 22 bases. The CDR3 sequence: CAISKLLTGSVTIYF. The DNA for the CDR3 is TGTGCCATCAGCAAACTATTAACAGGGTCAGTGACCATATATTTT.

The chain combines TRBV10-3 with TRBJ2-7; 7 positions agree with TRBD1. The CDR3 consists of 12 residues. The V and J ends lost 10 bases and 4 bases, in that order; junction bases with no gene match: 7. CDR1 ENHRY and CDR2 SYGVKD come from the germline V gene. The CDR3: CATGTDSYEQYF. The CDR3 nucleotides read TGTGCCACCGGGACAGACTCTTACGAGCAGTACTTC.

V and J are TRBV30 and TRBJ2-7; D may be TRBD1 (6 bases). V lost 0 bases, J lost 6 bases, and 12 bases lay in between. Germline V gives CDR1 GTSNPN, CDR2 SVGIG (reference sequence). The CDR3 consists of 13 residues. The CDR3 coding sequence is TGTGCCTGGAGTGTAACAGGGCTCGGCGAGCAGTACTTC. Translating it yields CAWSVTGLGEQYF.

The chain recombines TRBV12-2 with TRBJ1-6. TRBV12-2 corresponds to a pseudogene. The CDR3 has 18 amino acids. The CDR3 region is CASRMQKRRSSYNSPLHF. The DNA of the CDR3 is TGTGCAAGTCGCATGCAAAAGAGGCGGAGCTCCTATAATTCACCCCTCCACTTT.

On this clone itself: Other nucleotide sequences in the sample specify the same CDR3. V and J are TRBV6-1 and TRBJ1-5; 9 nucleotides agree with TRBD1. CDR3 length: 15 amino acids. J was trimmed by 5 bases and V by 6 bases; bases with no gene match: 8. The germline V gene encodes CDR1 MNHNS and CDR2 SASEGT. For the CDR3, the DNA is TGTGCCAGCAGCCAGAACCGGGACAGGGATCAGCCCCAGCATTTT. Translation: CASSQNRDRDQPQHF.